The next 26 T cell receptor beta chains were all read from a single sample in a study of blood T cell repertoires in COVID-19 (TCRdb year 2020). Libraries came from the immunoSEQ multiplex PCR assay. What TCRdb holds here is the immuneACCESS table cut down to in-frame rearrangements. Part of the clones is not present; checked against another copy, under half of the missing clones reflect an unresolved V gene, and the others are unexplained. This sample lists 540,000 or so clones; roughly nine tenths were detected once. Roughly 7.4% of the sample belongs to the ten largest clones. Sequenced material: peripheral blood. The receptors stem from a woman aged 45-65 years with COVID-19, enrolled during active disease.

V and J are TRBV5-1 and TRBJ1-2, with 7 bases matching TRBD1. The CDR3 covers 15 residues. J was trimmed by 0 bases and V by 4 bases; bases with no gene match: 6. From germline, CDR1 is SGHRS and CDR2 YFSETQ. The CDR3 loop reads CASSPRQGSNYGYTF. CDR3 in DNA: TGCGCCAGCAGCCCTCGACAGGGATCTAACTATGGCTACACCTTC.

The chain employs TRBV9 and TRBJ1-1; no firm D call. The germline V gene has CDR1 SGDLS and CDR2 YYNGEE. V lost 3 bases and J lost 3, with 9 bases in between. The CDR3 extends over 13 amino acids. The CDR3 DNA sequence: TGTGCCAGCAGCGGAAACAGAGACACTGAAGCTTTCTTT. It translates to CASSGNRDTEAFF.

The chain combines TRBV29-1 with TRBJ1-2; TRBD1 matches 8 bases. This CDR3 comprises 14 residues. Germline V lookup: CDR1 SQVTM, CDR2 ANQGSEA. Losses at the gene ends were 5 bases for V and 4 bases for J; bases not matched to a gene: 9. The CDR3 nucleotides are TGCAGCGTTTCCCCCGGACAGGGAGGCTATGGCTACACCTTC. It codes for CSVSPGQGGYGYTF.

The chain couples TRBV7-2 to TRBJ1-2, with D possibly being TRBD1 (5 bases). The CDR3 covers 14 residues. Between the trimmed V and J ends, which lost 1 base and 4 bases, there was a span of 10 bases. CDR1 is SGHTA, CDR2 FQGNSA, per germline. CDR3 loop: CASSLEGVGYGYTF. CDR3 nucleotides: TGTGCCAGCAGCTTAGAAGGGGTCGGCTATGGCTACACCTTC.

This rearrangement joins TRBV19 to TRBJ1-4; 10 bases are a match to TRBD1. The CDR3 length is 13 residues. V lost 8 bases and J lost 5; bases outside the gene matches: 2. Germline loops: CDR1 LNHDA, CDR2 SQIVND (reference sequence). The CDR3: CASGGQGNEKLFF. CDR3 DNA: TGTGCCAGTGGGGGACAGGGGAATGAAAAACTGTTTTTT. The entire variable domain, with the rest obtained from reference TRBV19 and TRBJ1-4, is as follows: DGGITQSPKYLFRKEGQNVTLSCEQNLNHDAMYWYRQDPGQGLRLIYYSQIVNDFQKGDIAEGYSVSREKKESFPLTVTSAQKNPTAFYLCASGGQGNEKLFFGSGTQLSVL.

V gene TRBV10-2 combines with J gene TRBJ2-2; perhaps TRBD2 as D (6 bases). This CDR3 is built from 16 residues. V gave up 5 bases and J gave up 4 bases, with 17 bases separating them. CDR1 is WSHSY, CDR2 SAAADI, per germline. Written as DNA, the CDR3 is TGCGCCAGCAGTCTGGGCGGGGTTGGGAGCACCGGGGAGCTGTTTTTT. This sequence encodes CASSLGGVGSTGELFF.

The chain links TRBV7-2 to TRBJ2-6; TRBD2 agrees at 8 bases. The V segment lost 3 bases and the J segment 4 bases; nucleotides outside the gene matches: 11. The CDR3 sequence is 18 residues long. Germline V gives CDR1 SGHTA, CDR2 FQGNSA. CDR3 region: CASSFRNGGVLGANVLTF. For the CDR3, the DNA is TGTGCCAGCAGCTTTCGAAACGGGGGGGTCCTAGGGGCCAACGTCCTGACTTTC.

This sequence joins TRBV24-1 and TRBJ2-1; D might be TRBD1 (5 bases). V gave up 3 bases and J gave up 0 bases, with 11 bases separating them. This CDR3 has 16 residues. Germline V gives CDR1 KGHDR, CDR2 SFDVKD. The DNA of the CDR3 is TGTGCCACCAGTGATCGACAGCGCAGCTCCTACAATGAGCAGTTCTTC. It translates to CATSDRQRSSYNEQFF.

The chain recombines TRBV27 with TRBJ2-7, with 7 bases fitting TRBD2. This CDR3 region has 13 residues. Germline loops: CDR1 MNHEY, CDR2 SMNVEV (reference sequence). V dropped 8 bases and J dropped 2; count of bases not matched to a gene: 6. CDR3 residues: CASWGGSTYEQYF. The CDR3 nucleotides are TGTGCCAGCTGGGGGGGGTCCACCTACGAGCAGTACTTC.

This rearrangement joins TRBV28 to TRBJ1-2; D is possibly TRBD1 (5 bases). CDR3 length: 17 amino acids. Trimming pared 7 bases from V and 6 bases from J, leaving 27 bases between. The germline gives CDR1 MDHEN, CDR2 SYDVKM. The CDR3 sequence is CASNGGTFRDPKNGYTF. DNA of the CDR3: TGTGCCAGCAATGGGGGGACCTTTAGGGACCCAAAGAATGGCTACACCTTC.

The chain is built from TRBV6-2 or TRBV6-3 and TRBJ2-7, with D perhaps TRBD2 (5 bases). The V and J ends lost 3 bases and 1 base respectively, with 10 bases between them. In germline, CDR1 is MNHEY, CDR2 SVGEGT. This CDR3 spans 14 amino acids. The CDR3 DNA reads TGTGCCAGCAGTTATGCGAGACTATCCTACGAGCAGTACTTC. Translating gives CASSYARLSYEQYF.

V gene TRBV27 combines with J gene TRBJ1-2, with 10 bases lining up with TRBD1. V trimming: 0 bases; J trimming: 7 bases; junction bases outside the gene matches: 5. Germline V gene lookup returns CDR1 MNHEY and CDR2 SMNVEV (reference sequence). The CDR3 totals 15 residues. For the CDR3, the DNA is TGTGCCAGCAGTTTATCTTCGGGACAGGGGACTGGCTACACCTTC. Translation: CASSLSSGQGTGYTF.

The chain links TRBV28 to TRBJ1-5, with 9 bases aligning to TRBD1. V was clipped by 10 bases and J by 6 bases; unmatched bases: 1. Germline V gene data show CDR1 as MDHEN and CDR2 as SYDVKM. The CDR3 runs to 11 residues. The CDR3 DNA sequence: TGTGCCACGGACAGGGGTCAGCCCCAGCATTTT. Protein product: CATDRGQPQHF.

The V call is TRBV18, the J call TRBJ2-7; D may be TRBD2 (5 bases). The CDR3 is made up of 15 amino acids. Trimming shortened V by 4 bases and J by 3 bases, and 16 bases separated the two germline ends. Germline assignment: CDR1 KGHSH and CDR2 LQKENI. CDR3 amino acids: CASSRQGSQIYEQYF. The CDR3 DNA sequence: TGTGCCAGCTCACGACAAGGGAGCCAAATCTACGAGCAGTACTTC.

The chain combines TRBV7-8 with TRBJ2-7; D might be TRBD1 (6 bases). The V gene's germline CDR1 is SGHVS and CDR2 FQNEAQ. Trimming shortened V by 2 bases and J by 6 bases, and 11 bases separated the two germline ends. CDR3 length: 13 residues. The CDR3 DNA follows: TGTGCCAGCAGCTTATCAGGGGCTGGCGAGCAGTACTTC. Its translation: CASSLSGAGEQYF.

The CDR3 nucleotides read TGTGCCAGCAGCAAGGAGGGGACAGGGTACTTGGGCGCTGAAGCTTTCTTT. This codes for CASSKEGTGYLGAEAFF. The chain is built from TRBV21-1 and TRBJ1-1; the DNA was not compared with TRBD1, the D call given in the table. TRBV21-1 is assigned pseudogene status. The CDR3 length is 17 residues.

Here the CDR3 reads CASGFGELFF. DNA for the CDR3: TGTGCCTCGGGTTTCGGGGAGCTGTTTTTT. This rearrangement joins TRBV6-5 to TRBJ2-2; the D is unclear. Trimming left V 11 bases short and J 7 bases short, with 8 bases between. This CDR3 has 10 amino acids. Germline CDR1 is MNHEY and CDR2 is SVGAGI.

The chain uses TRBV24-1 and TRBJ2-5; the D gene is possibly TRBD2 (6 bases). The germline V and J ends were trimmed by 5 bases and 3 bases, with 9 bases remaining between them. Germline V gene sequence: CDR1 KGHDR, CDR2 SFDVKD. The CDR3 is 13 residues long. The CDR3 DNA sequence: TGTGCCACCAGTGCTGGAGGGAAAGAGACCCAGTACTTC. This codes for CATSAGGKETQYF.

This CDR3 is CASKDYRPPLHF. As DNA, the CDR3 is TGTGCCAGCAAGGACTATCGCCCACCCCTCCACTTT. V is TRBV2 and J is TRBJ1-6, with unresolved D. Germline V lookup: CDR1 SNHLY, CDR2 FYNNEI. V was shortened by 7 bases and J by 11 bases, with 12 bases between the two germline ends. The CDR3 runs 12 residues. The full variable domain, in which reference TRBV2 and TRBJ1-6 provide the parts outside the CDR3, is EPEVTQTPSHQVTQMGQEVILRCVPISNHLYFYWYRQILGQKVEFLVSFYNNEISEKSEIFDDQFSVERPDGSNFTLKIRSTKLEDSAMYFCASKDYRPPLHFGNGTRLTVT.

J is TRBJ2-2 and V is TRBV30; 8 bases map to TRBD2. This CDR3 is built from 17 residues. CDR1 and CDR2 (germline): GTSNPN, SVGIG (reference sequence). The V gene end was trimmed by 0 bases and the J gene end by 6 bases; junction bases not matched to a gene: 12. CDR3 coding DNA: TGTGCCTGGAGTGTACCGGGAGGGAGGGGTGGACCCGGGGAGCTGTTTTTT. Its protein product is CAWSVPGGRGGPGELFF.

This clone was found a few times. The rearrangement joins TRBV2 to TRBJ2-7; 7 positions agree with TRBD1. Trimming removed 6 bases from V and 0 bases from J; junction bases left unmatched: 8. Per the germline V gene, CDR1 is SNHLY and CDR2 is FYNNEI. There are 15 residues in the CDR3. The CDR3 coding sequence is TGTGCCAGCAGGGATAGGACAGGCCGCTCCTACGAGCAGTACTTC. It yields the protein CASRDRTGRSYEQYF.

The gene calls are TRBV5-4 and TRBJ2-5, with D possibly matching TRBD1 (5 bases). Germline V gene lookup returns CDR1 SGHNT and CDR2 YYREEE (reference sequence). V was shortened by 4 bases and J by 2 bases, with 12 bases between the two germline ends. The CDR3 totals 14 residues. CDR3 bases: TGTGCCAGCAGCACCGAGACAGAGCAAGAGACCCAGTACTTC. This gives the protein CASSTETEQETQYF.

The chain has TRBV5-1 and TRBJ1-1, with 7 nucleotides matching TRBD1. The trim removed 3 bases at V and 2 bases at J, leaving 10 bases unmatched. The germline CDR1 and CDR2 sequences are SGHRS and YFSETQ. The CDR3 contains 16 residues. CDR3 residues: CASSWIPGTVNTEAFF. CDR3 DNA: TGCGCCAGCAGCTGGATTCCCGGGACAGTTAACACTGAAGCTTTCTTT.

The chain carries TRBV7-8 and TRBJ1-2; 7 bases are a match to TRBD1. V was clipped by 4 bases and J by 1 base; unmatched bases: 9. Germline lookup yields CDR1 SGHVS and CDR2 FQNEAQ. CDR3 length: 16 residues. The CDR3 nucleotides are TGTGCCAGCAGCTCGGTCGGGGCAGGGGGTAACTATGGCTACACCTTC. This encodes CASSSVGAGGNYGYTF.

The chain has TRBV5-1 and TRBJ2-7; 9 nucleotides align to TRBD1. V was pared by 0 bases and J by 6 bases, with 7 bases of the junction left unmatched. In germline, CDR1 is SGHRS, CDR2 YFSETQ. The CDR3 is 15 amino acids. The CDR3 sequence: CASSLGPGQGREQYF. The CDR3 nucleotides are TGCGCCAGCAGCTTGGGTCCGGGACAGGGACGCGAGCAGTACTTC.

This chain uses TRBV12-3 or TRBV12-4 with TRBJ2-3, with a tentative D call TRBD2 (7 bases). This CDR3 has 12 amino acids. Trimming cost V 8 bases and J 6 bases, with 12 bases left between them. This chain's CDR3 is CASSQGGDTQYF. CDR3 bases: TGTGCCAGCTCACAGGGAGGGGATACGCAGTATTTT.